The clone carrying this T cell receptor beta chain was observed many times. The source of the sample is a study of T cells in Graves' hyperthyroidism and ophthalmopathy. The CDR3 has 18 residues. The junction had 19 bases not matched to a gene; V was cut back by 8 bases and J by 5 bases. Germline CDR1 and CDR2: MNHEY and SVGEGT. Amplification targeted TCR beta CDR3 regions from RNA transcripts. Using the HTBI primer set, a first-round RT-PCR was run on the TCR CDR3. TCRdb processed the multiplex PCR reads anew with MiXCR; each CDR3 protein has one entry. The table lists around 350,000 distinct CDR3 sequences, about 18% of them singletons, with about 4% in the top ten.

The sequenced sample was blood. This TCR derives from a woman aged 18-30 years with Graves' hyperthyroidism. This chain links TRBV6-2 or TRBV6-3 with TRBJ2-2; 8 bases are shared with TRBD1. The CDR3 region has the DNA TGTGCCAGCGCCTCTACCCCGAATTGGACAGGGCGGACCGGGGAGCTGTTTTTT. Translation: CASASTPNWTGRTGELFF.